This TCR beta chain is from a study of spatial heterogeneity in lung cancer. Study outcomes and limitations: Expanded intratumoral alpha and beta TCR counts tracked tumor mutation counts.

A single record per CDR3 protein comes from TCRdb applying MiXCR to the 5' RACE reads. The profile shows around 3,100 distinct CDR3 sequences, approximately 10% of them singletons. The sample's time point: sample taken at primary tumor resection. From tumor, nontumor lung or frozen PBMC, whole RNA was taken unsorted for sequencing. The table lists this clonotype with many counts. No antigen is known for it. Trimming stripped 1 base from V and 5 bases from J, with 6 bases between. This CDR3 is built from 13 residues. CDR1 is SGHTA and CDR2 is FQGNSA in the germline V gene. The sequenced sample was lung tumor tissue, obtained at surgery. The V and J genes are TRBV7-2 and TRBJ2-1; D is perhaps TRBD2 (5 bases). This clonotype was obtained from a male donor with early-stage non-small cell lung cancer. Here the CDR3 reads CASSLDGNNEQFF. The CDR3 DNA follows: TGTGCCAGCAGCTTAGACGGGAACAATGAGCAGTTCTTC.